One sample yielded the 28 T cell receptor beta chains listed below, sequenced in a study of blood T cell repertoires in COVID-19. The data were produced by immunoSEQ multiplex PCR, yet TCRdb's version contains in-frame clones alone and is incomplete. The data show 300,000 to 400,000 clones, 75% to 90% seen once. The specimen sequenced was PBMCs or T cells enriched from blood (not recorded which). These receptor sequences come from a man aged 60 to 69 who had recovered from COVID-19.

The V and J genes are TRBV10-3 and TRBJ1-5; D not certain. This CDR3 has 15 amino acids. Per germline, CDR1 ENHRY and CDR2 SYGVKD. Deletions cut 0 bases from V and 10 bases from J, with 16 bases between. CDR3 sequence reads: CAISESAPTVRPQHF. In nucleotides, the CDR3 is TGTGCCATCAGTGAGTCTGCTCCGACTGTCCGCCCCCAGCATTTT.

The V call is TRBV4-1, the J call TRBJ2-5; D may be TRBD2 (5 bases). V was clipped by 4 bases and J by 5 bases, with 11 bases between them. Germline CDR1 reads MGHRA; CDR2 reads YSYEKL. The CDR3 spans 13 residues. CDR3 DNA sequence: TGCGCCAGCAGCCTCCAACAGCGGGAGACCCAGTACTTC. Protein product: CASSLQQRETQYF.

The sample holds one count of this clone. Here the CDR3 reads CASSPADSSYEQYF. The CDR3 coding sequence is TGCGCCAGCAGCCCCGCGGACAGCTCCTACGAGCAGTACTTC. This rearrangement joins TRBV5-1 to TRBJ2-7; D perhaps matches TRBD1 (6 bases). Germline CDR1 is SGHRS and CDR2 is YFSETQ. This CDR3 has 14 residues. V lost 4 bases and J lost 0, with 11 bases in between.

This chain joins TRBV18 and TRBJ2-1, with 12 positions matching TRBD2. V shed 2 bases and J 7 bases; nucleotides not matched to a gene: 12. Germline-derived CDR1 and CDR2 are KGHSH and LQKENI. This CDR3 comprises 18 residues. CDR3 protein: CASSPSLAGGPSNNEQFF. For the CDR3, the DNA is TGTGCCAGCTCACCATCCCTAGCGGGAGGGCCATCAAATAATGAGCAGTTCTTC.

This clone was picked up one time. The chain is built from TRBV28 and TRBJ1-2; D gene ambiguous. The germline CDR1 and CDR2 sequences are MDHEN and SYDVKM. The CDR3 contains 11 residues. The CDR3 protein is CAVREWEGYTF. CDR3 DNA sequence: TGTGCTGTGCGGGAATGGGAGGGCTACACCTTC.

The rearrangement uses TRBV29-1 and TRBJ1-2, with 9 bases identical to TRBD1. This CDR3 contains 16 residues. The V segment lost 0 bases and the J segment 4 bases; nucleotides outside the gene matches: 9. Germline V gene lookup returns CDR1 SQVTM and CDR2 ANQGSEA. The CDR3 region is CSVEDPWGQGRYGYTF. CDR3 coding DNA: TGCAGCGTTGAAGACCCCTGGGGACAGGGACGCTATGGCTACACCTTC.

This clone has more than one count but fewer than ten. The chain links TRBV6-5 to TRBJ1-2; TRBD1 agrees at 10 bases. CDR3 size: 14 residues. With V trimmed by 4 bases and J by 6 bases, 5 bases remained unmatched. Germline values: CDR1 MNHEY, CDR2 SVGAGI. DNA for the CDR3: TGTGCCAGCAGTTTCCGGGACAGGGGCGATGGCTACACCTTC. Its translation is CASSFRDRGDGYTF.

This clone appeared once. The chain uses TRBV9 and TRBJ1-2; 8 bases line up with TRBD1. The germline gives CDR1 SGDLS, CDR2 YYNGEE. The CDR3 sequence is 17 residues long. Losses at the gene ends were 3 bases for V and 8 bases for J; bases not matched to a gene: 18. The CDR3 region is CASSAGGQGALLRGYTF. CDR3 nucleotides: TGTGCCAGCAGCGCTGGCGGGCAGGGGGCGCTTTTGCGGGGCTACACCTTC.

In DNA form, the CDR3 reads TGTGCCAGCAGTTCTGAGACAGCGGGACTCGGGGAGCTGTTTTTT. It translates to CASSSETAGLGELFF. The chain carries TRBV2 and TRBJ2-2, with 7 bases fitting TRBD2. J gave up 7 bases and V 5 bases, and 10 bases lay outside the gene matches. This CDR3 has 15 residues. Germline V CDR1 and CDR2: SNHLY, FYNNEI.

V usage is TRBV6-5 and J usage is TRBJ2-7; TRBD1 matches 11 bases. The CDR3 sequence is 12 residues long. The J segment lost 10 bases and the V segment lost 9 bases, leaving 8 bases of the junction unmatched. CDR1 is MNHEY, CDR2 SVGAGI, per germline. The CDR3 region is CASRGTGGLQYF. CDR3 bases: TGTGCCAGTCGCGGGACAGGGGGTCTCCAGTACTTC.

V gene TRBV3-1 (or the pseudogene TRBV3-2) combines with J gene TRBJ2-5; D ambiguous. The CDR3 runs 15 residues. CDR1 and CDR2 from the germline V gene are LGHDT and YNNKEL (reference sequence). Trimming stripped 3 bases from V and 3 bases from J, with 14 bases between. This chain's CDR3 is CASSHTWRMKETQYF. The CDR3 DNA reads TGTGCCAGCAGCCACACGTGGCGGATGAAAGAGACCCAGTACTTC.

The chain links TRBV9 to TRBJ2-7; the D gene is possibly TRBD2 (5 bases). This CDR3 is 16 amino acids long. The V end was cut by 4 bases, the J end by 1 base, with 18 bases between. CDR1 is SGDLS and CDR2 is YYNGEE in the germline V gene. The CDR3 spells CASSTLEAPISYEQYF. The DNA for the CDR3 is TGTGCCAGCAGCACCCTGGAGGCCCCTATTTCCTACGAGCAGTACTTC. The full variable domain, its missing parts supplied by reference TRBV9 and TRBJ2-7, is DSGVTQTPKHLITATGQRVTLRCSPRSGDLSVYWYQQSLDQGLQFLIQYYNGEERAKGNILERFSAQQFPDLHSELNLSSLELGDSALYFCASSTLEAPISYEQYFGPGTRLTVT.

This clone has a single count. The CDR3 loop reads CASSPAGTSGRTGELFF. CDR3 DNA sequence: TGTGCCAGCAGCCCAGCAGGGACTAGCGGGAGAACCGGGGAGCTGTTTTTT. This sequence joins TRBV2 and TRBJ2-2; 14 bases are a match to TRBD2. Trimming at V came to 6 bases and at J to 5 bases, leaving 8 bases not matched to a gene. The germline gives CDR1 SNHLY, CDR2 FYNNEI. The CDR3 is 17 residues long.

The CDR3 sequence: CASSTQGGEQYF. CDR3 DNA sequence: TGTGCCAGCAGCACTCAGGGGGGCGAGCAGTACTTC. The J gene is TRBJ2-7, the V gene TRBV28, with a weak D call TRBD1 (7 bases). V was trimmed by 6 bases and J by 6 bases, leaving 12 bases between them. The CDR3 runs 12 residues. Germline V lookup: CDR1 MDHEN, CDR2 SYDVKM.

This clone was seen a handful of times. DNA of the CDR3: TGTGCCAGCAGCTTGGATCCTAGTATTCCCTACGAGCAGTACTTC. This gives the protein CASSLDPSIPYEQYF. The rearrangement links TRBV5-5 to TRBJ2-7, with D hard to call. The CDR3 contains 15 residues. Germline CDR1 is SGHKS and CDR2 is YYEKEE (reference sequence). Trimming pared 0 bases from V and 2 bases from J, leaving 12 bases between.

The J gene is TRBJ2-1, the V gene TRBV2, with TRBD1 as a possible D gene (6 bases). This CDR3 has 15 amino acids. V shed 8 bases and J shed 2 bases, with 16 bases lying between them. Germline lookup yields CDR1 SNHLY and CDR2 FYNNEI. The CDR3 DNA reads as TGTGCCAGCGCCACACAGGGTTCCCCCTACAATGAGCAGTTCTTC. Its translation: CASATQGSPYNEQFF.

This chain connects TRBV6-5 to TRBJ2-7; TRBD2 might be the D (5 bases). CDR3 length: 13 amino acids. Germline V lookup: CDR1 MNHEY, CDR2 SVGAGI. V lost 8 bases to trimming and J lost 3 bases, with 14 bases between them. This CDR3 reads CASAPQRDYEQYF. CDR3 nucleotide sequence: TGTGCCAGCGCCCCCCAGAGGGACTACGAGCAGTACTTC.

The chain joins TRBV10-3 to TRBJ2-7; TRBD2 agrees at 7 bases. The CDR3 loop spans 15 amino acids. Germline CDR1 is ENHRY and CDR2 is SYGVKD. Losses at the gene ends were 8 bases for V and 7 bases for J; bases not matched to a gene: 17. The CDR3 DNA reads as TGTGCCATCGGGTCGTCTGGACTAGGTTCCCAAGAGCAGTACTTC. This gives the protein CAIGSSGLGSQEQYF.

This clone was counted a few times. The genes are TRBV20-1 and TRBJ1-2; D perhaps matches TRBD1 (6 bases). V dropped 3 bases and J dropped 4 bases, with 15 bases sitting between them. Germline V CDR1 and CDR2: DFQATT, SNEGSKA (reference sequence). This CDR3 has 14 residues. The CDR3 is CSASVQGAAYGYTF. As DNA, the CDR3 is TGCAGTGCTAGTGTACAGGGAGCAGCCTATGGCTACACCTTC.

The chain links TRBV5-1 to TRBJ2-7; perhaps TRBD1 as D (6 bases). CDR1 and CDR2 (germline): SGHRS, YFSETQ. The CDR3 contains 17 residues. Trimming removed 4 bases at V and 0 bases at J, with 20 bases between. This CDR3 is CASSRTATNPNSYEQYF. The CDR3 coding sequence is TGCGCCAGCAGCCGGACAGCGACCAACCCTAACTCCTACGAGCAGTACTTC.

The sample holds a few counts of this clone. This rearrangement joins TRBV5-4 to TRBJ2-7; the match to TRBD2 covers 8 bases. The CDR3 has 14 residues. Per germline, CDR1 SGHNT and CDR2 YYREEE (reference sequence). The J segment lost 2 bases and the V segment lost 6 bases, leaving 7 bases of the junction unmatched. The DNA for the CDR3 is TGTGCCAGCACCCGTAGCGGGACCGCCTACGAGCAGTACTTC. Residues: CASTRSGTAYEQYF.

This clone appeared a single time. This chain uses TRBV6-5 with TRBJ2-7, with 8 bases aligning to TRBD2. Germline CDR1 reads MNHEY; CDR2 reads SVGAGI. This CDR3 has 15 residues. The J segment lost 4 bases and the V segment lost 0 bases, leaving 5 bases of the junction unmatched. CDR3 in amino acids: CASSYSRGGTYEQYF. The CDR3 region has the DNA TGTGCCAGCAGTTACTCTCGGGGGGGCACGTACGAGCAGTACTTC.

The gene calls are TRBV7-2 and TRBJ1-4; no reliable D call. The germline CDR1 and CDR2 sequences are SGHTA and FQGNSA. V was cut by 10 bases and J by 3 bases, with 12 bases left in between. This CDR3 region has 13 residues. The CDR3 DNA reads TGTGCCACCGGGAGGCAGGCTAATGAAAAACTGTTTTTT. Residues: CATGRQANEKLFF.

This clone has just a few counts. The V call is TRBV25-1, the J call TRBJ1-2, with D perhaps matching TRBD1 (5 bases). Germline CDR1 is MGHDK and CDR2 is SYGVNS. The CDR3 length is 14 residues. Between the trimmed V and J ends, which lost 4 bases and 3 bases, there was a span of 12 bases. In DNA form, the CDR3 reads TGTGCCAGCAGTGGCGCAGGGCTGGACTATGGCTACACCTTC. Amino acid sequence: CASSGAGLDYGYTF.

The V and J genes are TRBV29-1 and TRBJ2-7; perhaps TRBD1 as D (6 bases). V was trimmed by 6 bases and J by 0 bases, leaving 15 bases between them. The CDR3 totals 14 residues. Germline values: CDR1 SQVTM, CDR2 ANQGSEA. For the CDR3, the DNA is TGCAGCGTCGCGTTCGACAGGAGCTCCTACGAGCAGTACTTC. Translated, it gives CSVAFDRSSYEQYF.

The rearrangement links TRBV19 to TRBJ2-1; D is possibly TRBD2 (5 bases). The V gene's germline CDR1 is LNHDA and CDR2 SQIVND (reference sequence). The CDR3 has 14 residues. V was shortened by 5 bases and J by 1 base, with 9 bases between the two germline ends. The CDR3: CASSPGMSYNEQFF. The CDR3 region has the DNA TGTGCCAGTAGTCCCGGGATGTCCTACAATGAGCAGTTCTTC. The variable domain in full, with the rest retrieved from reference TRBV19 and TRBJ2-1, is DGGITQSPKYLFRKEGQNVTLSCEQNLNHDAMYWYRQDPGQGLRLIYYSQIVNDFQKGDIAEGYSVSREKKESFPLTVTSAQKNPTAFYLCASSPGMSYNEQFFGPGTRLTVL.

The J gene is TRBJ1-2, the V gene TRBV6-5; D is possibly TRBD1 (5 bases). Trimming stripped 4 bases from V and 7 bases from J, with 13 bases between. Germline CDR1 reads MNHEY; CDR2 reads SVGAGI. The CDR3 consists of 13 residues. The CDR3 spells CASSSGQHSGYTF. The CDR3 DNA follows: TGTGCCAGCAGTTCTGGACAACACTCTGGCTACACCTTC.

This chain connects TRBV5-4 to TRBJ1-2, with 8 bases identical to TRBD1. Germline trimming cut 0 bases from V and 8 bases from J; bases unmatched to any gene: 21. The CDR3 runs to 19 residues. Germline assignment: CDR1 SGHNT and CDR2 YYREEE (reference sequence). The CDR3 DNA reads TGTGCCAGCAGCTTGGGGCCCCAACCGATGGACAGGGTTAAGGGAGGCTACACCTTC. This sequence encodes CASSLGPQPMDRVKGGYTF.